The rows below give T cell receptor beta chains drawn from one sample of a study of cytomegalovirus exposure and HLA in healthy donors. Measured with immunoSEQ multiplex PCR; TCRdb has only the in-frame clones, and not every one. Among approximately 170,000 clones listed, roughly 80% were seen once. The sequenced sample was PBMCs. The receptors stem from a woman aged 18-29 years in good health and CMV-seronegative. CDR3s include the opening cysteine and the closing phenylalanine or tryptophan.

j_call: TRBJ1-3
v_call: TRBV11-2
cdr3_aa: CASRTGGSGNTIYF

j_call: TRBJ1-3
v_call: TRBV5-1
cdr3_aa: CASSLLLGWVTMNTNTTYF

j_call: TRBJ2-7
v_call: TRBV7-8
cdr3_aa: CASSRTQGYEQYF

j_call: TRBJ2-2
v_call: TRBV7-3
cdr3_aa: CASSSTGMNTGELFF

j_call: TRBJ1-5
v_call: TRBV7-2
cdr3_aa: CASSLVTGGSSQPQHF

j_call: TRBJ2-2
v_call: TRBV23-1
cdr3_aa: CASSQSHSGGNTGELFF

j_call: TRBJ1-5
v_call: TRBV15
cdr3_aa: CATRRGTGSNQPQHF

j_call: TRBJ1-2
v_call: TRBV27
cdr3_aa: CASSFGVRYGYTF

j_call: TRBJ1-6
v_call: TRBV7-6
cdr3_aa: CASSSSYNSPLHF

j_call: TRBJ1-1
v_call: TRBV28
cdr3_aa: CATQNTEAFF

j_call: TRBJ1-3
v_call: TRBV18
cdr3_aa: CASSPPETFGVGNTIYF